This entry features one T cell receptor beta chain sequence. Its cognate antigen has yet to be identified. Per-base quality was not reported, and no clone a single base away is much larger than it. Library generation was performed with the immunoSEQ multiplex PCR assay. Regarding the original processing steps: During preprocessing, nonproductive sequences were removed, as were CDR3s that did not start with C, did not end with F or W, or were shorter than 7 amino acids. The MANAFEST web app identified antigen-specific clonotypes based on expansion compared with the reference and other culture wells. A clone was considered positive if significant expansion relative to the reference culture was observed in 2 of 3 replicate wells at an FDR below 0.05. For a clone to be considered positive, significant expansion relative to all other tandem wells and an odds ratio above 5 were also required. CDR3 homology was measured as pairwise Levenshtein distance, computed with the stringdist R package after trimming three terminal residues from each end. In its TCRdb copy, this immuneACCESS table keeps in-frame sequences only and misses some clones. Where compared with another copy, unresolved V genes explain less than half of these, and the others have no known cause. The V and J calls and clone size are taken from that table; D and trimming were inferred from the DNA. The sample table lists over 15,000 clones, 82% of them with a count of one. The ten largest account for around 29% of the sample.

The data originate from a study of CD4 T cells in relation to SARS-CoV-2 and coronaviruses (dated by TCRdb to 2020 to 2022). Describing the broader study: In the ViraFEST assay, PBMCs were cultured with antigen for nine to ten days, after which TCR beta CDR3s were sequenced to identify clonal expansions specific to the antigen. HLA restriction was mapped for shared crossreactive spike epitopes using patient-derived lymphoblastoid cell lines. At the level of individual TCR clonotypes, the study evaluated whether memory CD4+ T cells crossreact between the spike proteins of SARS-CoV-2 and those of common cold coronaviruses. An HIV-1 Nef peptide pool or a culture without peptide was used as the negative reference condition. Samples from three pre-COVID donors and the naive versus memory experiments were sequenced with the Adaptive Biotechnologies TCR-sequencing kit; other data were Illumina-based. A different TCR-beta assay, based on Illumina, was used to sequence expansion assays from other donors in the study. Study-level results and caveats: The study was constrained by small numbers of patients and of tested TCRs. Since the crossreactivity analysis centred on spike protein, crossreactivity against other viral proteins was not assessed. Because no donor provided both pre-pandemic and post-infection samples, tracing the source of pre-existing responses was limited. Compared with monoreactive clones, crossreactive clones had significantly weaker SARS-CoV-2-driven expansion, a result consistent with antigenic imprinting. Roughly 70% of donors had memory CD4+ clonotypes that crossrecognized SARS-CoV-2 and at least one common cold coronavirus spike.

CD4+ T cells from unexposed donors were collected before the COVID-19 pandemic (2011-2018). After more than nine days of culture, CD4+ T cells were isolated with the EasySep CD4+ T cell isolation kit. Unexposed donor CD4+ T cells were tested for reactivity to SARS-CoV-2 S and N and four common cold coronavirus spike pools, as cell number allowed. PBMCs were cultured at two million per well in IMDM supplemented with approximately 5% human AB serum and 7.5 to 10 IU/ml IL-2. Half of the culture medium was replaced with fresh IL-2-containing medium on days 3 and 7. In general, triplicate replicate wells were used for every peptide culture condition. The leukapheresis product for the unexposed donors was obtained through commercial purchase. Ficoll-Paque PLUS gradient centrifugation was used to isolate PBMCs from leukapheresis product or whole blood. The PBMCs went either fresh into the expansion assay or into cryopreservation at -140 degrees C. The QIAamp Micro DNA Kit was used to extract genomic DNA from the CD4+ T cells.

The source is a human donor in good health. Input material: CD4+ T cells from PBMCs, cultured in vitro.

The DNA sequence is given as TGTGCCAGCAGCCAGGTACAGGGCAGTGATGGCTACACCTTC. This codes for CASSQVQGSDGYTF. Recombination joined TRBV5-4 with TRBJ1-2; tentative D gene TRBD1, with 6 bases matching. The CDR3 runs 14 residues from the cysteine to the phenylalanine. Of all the DNA, just the CDR3 is kept, 42 bases in frame from base 1. Reading the germline V gene (reference sequence) gives CDR1 SGHNT and CDR2 YYREEE. V gives up 4 bases and J gives up 6 bases, and the segment between their germline ends measures 16 bases.